This TCR beta chain is drawn from a study of radiotherapy plus CTLA-4 blockade in lung cancer. Study context: For about 18% of patients, objective responses occurred, and around 34% had disease control.

CDR3 size: 15 residues. The germline CDR1 and CDR2 sequences are SGHRS and YFSETQ. V dropped 0 bases and J dropped 2; count of bases not matched to a gene: 5. The repertoire was sequenced with immunoSEQ multiplex PCR; TCRdb's copy has only in-frame clones and lacks some. The sample consists of about 59,000 clones, approximately 65% of them appearing once. Patients with chemo-refractory metastatic non-small-cell lung cancer received focal radiation plus CTLA-4 blockade with ipilimumab. Source: peripheral blood, taken from a patient treated with radiotherapy plus ipilimumab. This sequence originates from a human donor with non-small cell lung cancer whose response to radiotherapy plus ipilimumab could not be evaluated. This chain joins TRBV5-1 and TRBJ2-7, with TRBD1 matching over 7 bases. The CDR3 is CASSLVTGTAYEQYF. CDR3 in DNA: TGCGCCAGCAGCTTGGTTACCGGGACAGCCTACGAGCAGTACTTC.